The subject of this entry is one T cell receptor beta chain. As yet, its antigen is unknown. After removal of 5 bases from V and 1 base from J, the junction contained 9 bases not matched to a gene. The V gene's germline CDR1 is SGHDT and CDR2 YYEEEE. This CDR3 comprises 16 residues. This specimen belongs to a study of T-cell reconstitution after alpha-beta-depleted transplantation in children. Study conclusions and caveats: Day-60 TCRbeta diversity that was high in some patients was derived from surviving recipient T cells and thymic progenitors. Newly produced T cells mostly provided counts and TCRbeta diversity after one year, as hyperexpanded clones declined.

Molecular barcoding with unique molecular identifiers was used for the TCRbeta library. TCRdb reprocessed the PCR reads via MiXCR and lists one record per CDR3 protein. The sample has some 310,000 distinct CDR3 sequences, approximately 23% seen once. The sequences come from PBMCs, mostly from graft donor cells, collected 180 days after TCRalphabeta/CD19-depleted stem cell transplant. The source of this sequence is a male patient younger than 18 who had a stem cell transplant for acute lymphoblastic leukemia, so the T cells may come from the graft donor. V usage is TRBV5-6 and J usage is TRBJ2-3; TRBD2 aligns across 8 bases. CDR3 nucleotide sequence: TGTGCCAGCAGTCCCAGGGCTAGCGGGCGCACAGATACGCAGTATTTT. It yields the protein CASSPRASGRTDTQYF.